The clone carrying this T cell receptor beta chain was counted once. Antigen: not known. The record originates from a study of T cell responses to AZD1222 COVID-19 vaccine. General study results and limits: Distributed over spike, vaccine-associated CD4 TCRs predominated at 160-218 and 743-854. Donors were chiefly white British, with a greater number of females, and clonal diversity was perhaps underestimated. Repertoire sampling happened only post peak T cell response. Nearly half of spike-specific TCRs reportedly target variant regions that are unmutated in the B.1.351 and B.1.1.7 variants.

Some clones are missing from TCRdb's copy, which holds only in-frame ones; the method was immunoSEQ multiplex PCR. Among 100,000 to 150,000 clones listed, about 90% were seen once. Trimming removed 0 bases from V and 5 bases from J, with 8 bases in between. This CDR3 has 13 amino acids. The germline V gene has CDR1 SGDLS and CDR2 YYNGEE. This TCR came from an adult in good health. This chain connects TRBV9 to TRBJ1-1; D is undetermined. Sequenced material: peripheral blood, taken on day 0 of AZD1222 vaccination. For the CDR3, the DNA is TGTGCCAGCAGCGTAGGTCCCGAGACTGAAGCTTTCTTT. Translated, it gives CASSVGPETEAFF. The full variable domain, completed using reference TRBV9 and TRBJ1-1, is DSGVTQTPKHLITATGQRVTLRCSPRSGDLSVYWYQQSLDQGLQFLIQYYNGEERAKGNILERFSAQQFPDLHSELNLSSLELGDSALYFCASSVGPETEAFFGQGTRLTVV.